These T cell receptor beta chains were read from a single sample in a study of cytomegalovirus exposure and HLA in healthy donors. Clones were sequenced by immunoSEQ multiplex PCR, and TCRdb holds only the in-frame ones, with some missing. Of about 140,000 clones in the sample, roughly three fifths were seen once. Sequenced sample: PBMCs. The source of these receptors is a male donor in good health and CMV-seronegative. Each CDR3 is given with its conserved first and last residue. A D gene is named only where the DNA matches it firmly. For some rows the clone size is stated as once, few or many, or as a class when expanded; others skip it.

j_call | v_call | d_call | clone_size | cdr3_nt | cdr3_aa
TRBJ2-7 | TRBV7-8 | TRBD1 | NA | TGTGCCAGCAGCCTCGGACAGGGGCAGTACTTC | CASSLGQGQYF
TRBJ1-3 | TRBV7-9 | NA | few | TGTGCCAGCAGCTCCGGACAGGGAAACACCATATATTTT | CASSSGQGNTIYF
TRBJ1-2 | TRBV27 | TRBD1 | NA | TGTGCCAGCAGTTTAGACAGGGACTATGGCTACACCTTC | CASSLDRDYGYTF
TRBJ1-2 | TRBV5-6 | TRBD1 | NA | TGTGCCAGCAGCTGGGATCTGGAGGGGGCGGTCTATAGCTACACCTTC | CASSWDLEGAVYSYTF
TRBJ2-7 | TRBV13 | TRBD2 | NA | TGTGCCAGCAGCTTTAGCGGGGCTTTCTACGAGCAGTACTTC | CASSFSGAFYEQYF
TRBJ1-5 | TRBV6-1 | NA | NA | TGTGCCAGCAGTGAAGGGTGGCAGGTTAGCAATCAGCCCCAGCATTTT | CASSEGWQVSNQPQHF
TRBJ2-5 | TRBV7-2 | NA | few | TGTGCCAGCAGCCCCGGACAGACGGGGACCCAGTACTTC | CASSPGQTGTQYF
TRBJ2-2 | TRBV11-2 | TRBD1 | NA | TGTGCCCGGCAGATCTCGACAGGGGGAGGGAGCACCGGGGAGCTGTTTTTT | CARQISTGGGSTGELFF
TRBJ1-2 | TRBV19 | NA | NA | TGTGCCAGTAGTACCACCAGGGATTATGGCTACACCTTC | CASSTTRDYGYTF
TRBJ2-1 | TRBV25-1 | TRBD2 | NA | TGTCCCAGCAGTGGGCGGGGGAGCTCCTACAATGAGCAGTTCTTC | CPSSGRGSSYNEQFF
TRBJ1-4 | TRBV19 | NA | few | TGTGCCAGTAGTGGAAAAGACAGGAATAATGAAAAACTGTTTTTT | CASSGKDRNNEKLFF
TRBJ2-1 | TRBV2 | TRBD2 | few | TGTGCCAGCAGTGCGTTGACTAGCGGGGGGTACAATGAGCAGTTCTTC | CASSALTSGGYNEQFF
TRBJ1-5 | TRBV7-6 | NA | NA | TGTGCCAGCAGCTCCATGGGGGGGCGGTTCAATCAGCCCCAGCATTTT | CASSSMGGRFNQPQHF
TRBJ1-2 | TRBV15 | TRBD1 | NA | TGTGCCACCAGCAGGGAGACAGGGAGTGGCTACACCTTC | CATSRETGSGYTF
TRBJ2-7 | TRBV28 | TRBD1 | few | TGTGCCAGCAGGGGGACAGGGAGGGGCTACGAGCAGTACTTC | CASRGTGRGYEQYF
TRBJ1-2 | TRBV29-1 | NA | NA | TGCAGCGTTGAACATCGGGGGAACTATGGCTACCCCTTC | CSVEHRGNYGYPF
TRBJ2-7 | TRBV28 | TRBD1 | few | TGTGCCAGCAGTACGCACTACAGGGGGAACTACGAGCAGTACTTC | CASSTHYRGNYEQYF
TRBJ2-7 | TRBV5-6 | NA | NA | TGTGCCAGCAGCTGGTTAGGGGCCGGAGGGGCCTCCATCTACGAGCAGTACTTC | CASSWLGAGGASIYEQYF
TRBJ2-2 | TRBV11-3 | NA | NA | TGTGCCAGCAGCTTAGCCAGGGCCACCGGGGAGCTGTTTTTT | CASSLARATGELFF
TRBJ2-7 | TRBV7-9 | NA | few | TGTTCCAGCAGCCAGACAGGCTACGAGCAGTACTTC | CSSSQTGYEQYF
TRBJ2-7 | TRBV5-6 | TRBD1 | NA | TGTGCCAGCAGCCCCGGGACAGGACTCCGCGAGCAGTACTTC | CASSPGTGLREQYF
TRBJ2-3 | TRBV28 | NA | few | TGTGCCAGCACCCCTTCGCCAGTCACAGATACGCAGTATTTT | CASTPSPVTDTQYF
TRBJ2-3 | TRBV11-3 | TRBD2 | few | TGTGCCAGCAGCTCGGGACTAGCGGGGACTTACACAGATACGCAGTATTTT | CASSSGLAGTYTDTQYF
TRBJ2-3 | TRBV25-1 | TRBD2 | NA | TGTGCCAGCAGTGACCGACTAGCAGACACAGATACGCAGTATTTT | CASSDRLADTDTQYF
TRBJ1-4 | TRBV9 | NA | NA | TGTGCCAGCAGCGCAGGGGTAGGGAATGAAAAACTGTTTTTT | CASSAGVGNEKLFF
TRBJ1-3 | TRBV6-1 | NA | once | TGTGCCAGCAGTGCAGGGGTGGGCGGAAACACCATATATTTT | CASSAGVGGNTIYF
TRBJ2-2 | TRBV10-1 | TRBD2 | NA | TGCGCCAGCAGTGACTCTTGGACTAGCGGGGGGGTGAACACCGGGGAGCTGTTTTTT | CASSDSWTSGGVNTGELFF
TRBJ2-1 | TRBV6-1 | NA | few | TGTGCCAGCAGTCTTGATCCCGGCAATGAGCAGTTCTTC | CASSLDPGNEQFF
TRBJ2-3 | TRBV4-3 | TRBD1 | NA | TGCGCCAGCAGCCCTAACCTACTCCAGGGGGCCTTCACAGATACGCAGTATTTT | CASSPNLLQGAFTDTQYF
TRBJ2-7 | TRBV7-2 | NA | once | TGTGCCAGCAGTTCGACCCTAGCGTACAGCTCCTACGAGCAGTACTTC | CASSSTLAYSSYEQYF
TRBJ2-1 | TRBV5-4 | TRBD1 | NA | TGTGCCAGCAGCGCATTACCGACAGGGGTTTTCGACAATGAGCAGTTCTTC | CASSALPTGVFDNEQFF
TRBJ2-5 | TRBV11-2 | TRBD2 | NA | TGTGCCAGCAGCTTAGGACTAGCGGGGTACCAAGAGACCCAGTACTTC | CASSLGLAGYQETQYF
TRBJ1-2 | TRBV9 | TRBD1 | few | TGTGCCAGCAGCTTACAGGGGGGCGGCTATGGCTACACCTTC | CASSLQGGGYGYTF
TRBJ1-3 | TRBV4-1 | TRBD1 | NA | TGCGCCAGCAGCCAAGGAGAGTACGGACAGGCAGGTGGAAACACCATATATTTT | CASSQGEYGQAGGNTIYF
TRBJ2-5 | TRBV7-2 | TRBD2 | NA | TGTGCCAGCGCCATTCTAGCGGGGGGGCCTGGAAAGACCCAGTACTTC | CASAILAGGPGKTQYF
TRBJ2-3 | TRBV7-9 | NA | NA | TGTGCCAGCAGCTTAAGGATTCAGGTCACAGATACGCAGTATTTT | CASSLRIQVTDTQYF
TRBJ2-7 | TRBV7-9 | TRBD1 | NA | TGTTCCAGCAGCTTAATCTCGGGGGACAGGCTGAGCTCCTACGAGCAGTACTTC | CSSSLISGDRLSSYEQYF
TRBJ2-1 | TRBV13 | NA | NA | TGTGCCAGCAGCTTCCGGACGCTAGCGAGCTCCTACAATGAGCAGTTCTTC | CASSFRTLASSYNEQFF
TRBJ2-3 | TRBV5-4 | NA | NA | TGTGCCAGCAGCTTAGGGGGCGGGGATAGGGATACGCAGTATTTT | CASSLGGGDRDTQYF
TRBJ2-7 | TRBV18 | NA | NA | TGTGCCAGCTCAAGTCAAAAGGGGAACTACGAGCAGTACTTC | CASSSQKGNYEQYF
TRBJ2-2 | TRBV29-1 | TRBD1 | NA | TGCAGCGTTGATAAGGGACAGGGGGCCGCTGGGGCCGGGGAGCTGTTTTTT | CSVDKGQGAAGAGELFF
TRBJ2-7 | TRBV10-3 | NA | NA | TGTGCCATCAGTGAGTCGAAGAGGGACTCCTACGAGCAGTACTTC | CAISESKRDSYEQYF
TRBJ2-7 | TRBV5-1 | TRBD1 | NA | TGCGCCAGCAGAGGACAGGCAGACTCCTACGAGCAGTACTTC | CASRGQADSYEQYF
TRBJ1-2 | TRBV29-1 | TRBD1 | NA | TGCAGCGTTGATTACTGGCAGGGGGCGTCTGGCTACACCTTC | CSVDYWQGASGYTF
TRBJ2-6 | TRBV30 | TRBD1 | NA | TGTGCCTGGGCTCGGGACAGCTCCTGGGCGGGGGCCAACGTCCTGACTTTC | CAWARDSSWAGANVLTF
TRBJ1-1 | TRBV11-2 | NA | NA | TGTGCCAGCAGCCCCGATCCAGGGAACACTGAAGCTTTCTTT | CASSPDPGNTEAFF
TRBJ2-3 | TRBV11-3 | TRBD1 | NA | TGTGCCAGCAGCACTGGACAGGGACTGGGCGCAGATACGCAGTATTTT | CASSTGQGLGADTQYF
TRBJ2-5 | TRBV28 | NA | NA | TGTGCCAGCAGTTTAGGGCGGGGGCCCCAAGAGACCCAGTACTTC | CASSLGRGPQETQYF